The clone carrying this T cell receptor beta chain showed up many times. The antigen remains unidentified. Building the TCR beta libraries relied on iRepertoire HTBI primers, and CDR3 regions underwent Arm-PCR. One entry per CDR3 protein, called by TCRdb with MiXCR from the multiplex PCR reads. The table includes around 460,000 distinct CDR3 sequences, under 25% detected once. The time point is: persistent/refractory GD, antithyroid drugs over 5 years with positive TRAb. PBMC RNA was the source of the TCR library. Germline CDR1 is MDHEN and CDR2 is SYDVKM. The CDR3 consists of 14 residues. Between the trimmed V and J ends, which lost 7 bases and 2 bases, there was a span of 12 bases. This entry comes from a study of regulatory T cells in long-lasting Graves disease. Notes on the study in general: Persistent patients shared more public clonotypes (2,741) than newly diagnosed patients (about 1,000). A limited number of samples was an acknowledged limitation.

This sample comprised peripheral blood mononuclear cells (PBMCs), obtained when the disease was refractory, from a patient treated with antithyroid drugs. The TCR was taken from a female donor with Graves disease. The V call is TRBV28, the J call TRBJ1-5; D might be TRBD1 (6 bases). In nucleotides, the CDR3 is TGTGCCAGCAAAGCCGAGGGGGGCAATCAGCCCCAGCATTTT. This gives the protein CASKAEGGNQPQHF.